This T cell receptor beta chain was captured in a study of metastatic and nonmetastatic thyroid tumors. On the study more broadly: Where malignant and benign thyroid patients were concerned, repertoires were compared across blood and tumor or nodule tissue. General observations from the study: In both blood and tumor samples, TCR beta diversity was reported significantly higher for malignant than benign nodules.

Germline V lookup: CDR1 SGHTA, CDR2 FQGNSA. Trimming removed 3 bases at V and 4 bases at J, with 12 bases between. This CDR3 is 14 amino acids long. A word on this clone: Antigen: not known.

TCRdb re-analyzed the PCR reads through MiXCR. The sample comprises about 11,000 clones, almost 30% of which are singletons, and about 16% rests with the top ten. No treatment had been given to any patient before thyroid surgery. The chain carries TRBV7-2 and TRBJ1-2; no firm D call. Sequencing was done on a sample of tumor tissue. The clonotype was recovered from a female donor with papillary thyroid cancer or a benign thyroid nodule (not recorded which). Some clones in this sample may be carry-over from other donors' samples. In DNA form, the CDR3 reads TGTGCCAGCAGCTTCACTGGTGAAAGCTATGGCTACACCTTC. This codes for CASSFTGESYGYTF.